Shown below are 15 T cell receptor beta chains from a single sample sequenced in a study of shared clonotypes between healthy human individuals (dated by TCRdb to 2018 to 2020). Receptor libraries were prepared by the immunoSEQ multiplex PCR assay. The table comes from immuneACCESS by way of TCRdb, which keeps in-frame sequences with V and J called. Part of the clones is missing from these tables; in studies checked, under half for an unresolved V gene and the rest for unknown reasons. A total of over 400,000 clones appear in this sample, 90% to 96% of them only once. The ten largest account for 0.064% of the sample. The sequenced material came from naive CD4+ T cells sorted from blood. Per the publication, the cell subset or site label means: CD45RA+ positively selected. These receptors were collected from a young woman in good health.

This clone has only one observation. The V gene is TRBV11-1, the J gene TRBJ1-1; 8 bases align to TRBD1. Germline V lookup: CDR1 SGHAT, CDR2 FQDESV (reference sequence). This CDR3 is built from 13 residues. J lost 10 bases, V lost 5 bases, and 9 bases had no gene match. This CDR3 reads CASSTRQGLGAFF. The DNA for the CDR3 is TGTGCCAGCAGCACCCGACAGGGGTTAGGAGCTTTCTTT.

This clone has just one count. The chain carries TRBV2 and TRBJ2-7; TRBD2 matches 8 bases. Germline V gene lookup returns CDR1 SNHLY and CDR2 FYNNEI. V lost 6 bases and J lost 2; bases outside the gene matches: 9. CDR3 length equals 15 residues. CDR3: CASRDQRELTYEQYF. The CDR3 nucleotides read TGTGCCAGCAGAGACCAGCGGGAGCTTACCTACGAGCAGTACTTC.

This rearrangement joins TRBV5-8 to TRBJ1-3; possibly TRBD1 for D (5 bases). V lost 3 bases to trimming and J lost 0 bases, with 13 bases between them. The CDR3 length is 16 residues. Germline V gives CDR1 SGHTS, CDR2 YDEGEE. The DNA of the CDR3 is TGTGCCAGCAGCTCGGGACGGGCTCTCTCTGGAAACACCATATATTTT. It yields the protein CASSSGRALSGNTIYF. Drawing the rest from reference TRBV5-8 and TRBJ1-3, the complete variable domain is EAGVTQSPTHLIKTRGQQATLRCSPISGHTSVYWYQQALGLGLQFLLWYDEGEERNRGNFPPRFSGRQFPNYSSELNVNALELEDSALYLCASSSGRALSGNTIYFGEGSWLTVV.

On this clone itself: This specimen includes other DNA sequences encoding the same CDR3. The chain carries TRBV6-5 and TRBJ2-2; possible D gene TRBD2, 5 bases. This CDR3 contains 15 residues. Trimming stripped 3 bases from V and 1 base from J, with 9 bases between. Germline V gives CDR1 MNHEY, CDR2 SVGAGI. The CDR3 region has the DNA TGTGCCAGCAGTTATGGCGGAGGGAACACCGGGGAGCTGTTTTTT. This sequence encodes CASSYGGGNTGELFF.

The chain joins TRBV28 to TRBJ2-3; a weak D match, TRBD1 (5 bases). Germline CDR1 MDHEN, CDR2 SYDVKM. This CDR3 has 12 amino acids. Trimming shortened V by 7 bases and J by 4 bases, and 9 bases separated the two germline ends. In DNA, the CDR3 is TGTGCCAGCACTGGGGCCCCAGATACGCAGTATTTT. This gives the protein CASTGAPDTQYF.

The chain recombines TRBV11-1 with TRBJ2-7; 8 nucleotides match TRBD2. The CDR3 loop spans 14 amino acids. Germline loops: CDR1 SGHAT, CDR2 FQDESV (reference sequence). V lost 4 bases, J lost 1 base, and 3 bases stayed unmatched. This CDR3 is CASSSTSGSYEQYF. The CDR3 DNA reads as TGTGCCAGCAGCTCCACTAGCGGATCCTACGAGCAGTACTTC.

This clone was seen a single time. V and J are TRBV15 and TRBJ2-2; a weak D match, TRBD1 (6 bases). The CDR3 has 15 amino acids. V was clipped by 3 bases and J by 2 bases, with 10 bases between them. Germline CDR1 LNHNV, CDR2 YYDKDF (reference sequence). Here the CDR3 reads CATSSGQQNTGELFF. CDR3 sequence (DNA): TGTGCCACCAGCAGCGGACAGCAAAACACCGGGGAGCTGTTTTTT.

This clone was detected only once. The V and J genes are TRBV7-9 and TRBJ1-1, with TRBD1 matching 7 bases. The J segment lost 1 base and the V segment lost 9 bases, leaving 5 bases of the junction unmatched. The CDR3 is made up of 13 amino acids. Germline CDR1 reads SEHNR; CDR2 reads FQNEAQ (reference sequence). The CDR3 sequence is CASRRQGNTEAFF. Written as DNA, the CDR3 is TGTGCCAGTCGTAGACAGGGGAACACTGAAGCTTTCTTT. Supplemented by reference TRBV7-9 and TRBJ1-1, the full variable domain reads DTGVSQNPRHKITKRGQNVTFRCDPISEHNRLYWYRQTLGQGPEFLTYFQNEAQLEKSRLLSDRFSAERPKGSFSTLEIQRTEQGDSAMYLCASRRQGNTEAFFGQGTRLTVV.

A few counts support this clone. V and J are TRBV10-1 and TRBJ1-1, with TRBD1 identical over 7 bases. CDR3 length: 14 residues. Per the germline V gene, CDR1 is WNHNN and CDR2 is SYGVQD (reference sequence). With 6 bases clipped from V and 1 base from J, the junction kept 5 bases outside the gene matches. The CDR3 is CASSSGTANTEAFF. The CDR3 region has the DNA TGCGCCAGCAGCTCCGGGACAGCGAACACTGAAGCTTTCTTT.

The V gene is TRBV28, the J gene TRBJ2-2; D gene uncertain. The germline V gene has CDR1 MDHEN and CDR2 SYDVKM. The V gene lost 2 bases and the J gene lost 0 bases, with 13 bases spanning the gap. The CDR3 totals 17 residues. The CDR3: CASSLNYLGPNTGELFF. Here the CDR3 DNA reads TGTGCCAGCAGTTTAAATTATCTGGGTCCGAACACCGGGGAGCTGTTTTTT.

This sequence joins TRBV7-9 and TRBJ2-7; a weak D match, TRBD2 (5 bases). Trimming removed 5 bases from V and 2 bases from J, with 16 bases in between. The V gene's germline CDR1 is SEHNR and CDR2 FQNEAQ (reference sequence). The CDR3 length is 15 residues. The CDR3 region has the DNA TGTGCCAGCAGCCCCGGGGAAGTTCTAACCTACGAGCAGTACTTC. Its translation: CASSPGEVLTYEQYF.

The chain links TRBV19 to TRBJ2-7; D might be TRBD1 or TRBD2, each matching 5 bases. The V gene's germline CDR1 is LNHDA and CDR2 SQIVND (reference sequence). Trimming took 5 bases from V and 3 from J, leaving 14 bases between them. The CDR3 is 14 residues long. The CDR3 bases are TGTGCCAGTAGTGGGGGAGCTGGGGACTACGAGCAGTACTTC. Translation: CASSGGAGDYEQYF.

This sequence joins TRBV7-9 and TRBJ2-4, with 7 bases fitting TRBD2. Trimming at V came to 4 bases and at J to 1 base, leaving 13 bases not matched to a gene. Germline values: CDR1 SEHNR, CDR2 FQNEAQ (reference sequence). The length of the CDR3 is 18 residues. CDR3 sequence reads: CASSSTSWREGAKNIQYF. CDR3 DNA sequence: TGTGCCAGCAGCTCCACCTCTTGGAGGGAGGGCGCCAAAAACATTCAGTACTTC.

This clone was found a few times. The J gene is TRBJ2-1, the V gene TRBV14; weak D call: TRBD2 (5 bases). V lost 4 bases to trimming and J lost 3 bases, with 13 bases between them. Germline CDR1 and CDR2: SGHDN and FVKESK. The CDR3 totals 15 residues. DNA for the CDR3: TGTGCCAGCAGCCGCCTCCGGGATCACTACAATGAGCAGTTCTTC. Translation: CASSRLRDHYNEQFF.

V gene TRBV4-2 combines with J gene TRBJ1-5, with D possibly matching TRBD1 (5 bases). From germline, CDR1 is LGHNA and CDR2 YNFKEQ. Trimming shortened V by 1 base and J by 3 bases, and 13 bases separated the two germline ends. The CDR3 is 16 residues long. The chain's CDR3 is CASSQGTWGTNQPQHF. The CDR3 nucleotides are TGTGCCAGCAGCCAAGGGACATGGGGCACCAATCAGCCCCAGCATTTT.